The TCR beta chain under discussion was sequenced for a study of Ad26.COV2.S vaccination and SARS-CoV-2 variants. About the study: Into the muscle, Ad26.COV2.S was dosed once or twice, 56 days apart.

General observations from the study: Analyses of TCR breadth and depth may have underestimated total T cell responses.

Profiling relied on immunoSEQ multiplex PCR, and the TCRdb table lists in-frame clones only, not all of them. This sample carries about 250,000 clones, around nine tenths of them seen once, and the ten largest clones take roughly 3%. The CDR3 has 16 amino acids. Germline V CDR1 and CDR2: SGHRS, YFSETQ. The V gene end was trimmed by 3 bases and the J gene end by 3 bases; junction bases not matched to a gene: 3. Treatment here: roughly 18 received Ad26.COV2.S at low or high dose, single or two shots; roughly five received placebo; per-sample allocation not given. Each sample was drawn 63 days after the first injection (of vaccine or placebo). About this clone: Its antigen is as yet unknown.

The receptor was derived from a person aged 18-65 years who received the Ad26.COV2.S COVID-19 vaccine or a placebo. The chain combines TRBV5-1 with TRBJ2-3; TRBD2 matches 14 bases. The specimen was peripheral blood, collected in a trial of Ad26.COV2.S vaccine versus placebo. CDR3 bases: TGCGCCAGCAGCTCAGGGACTAGCGGGAGTACAGATACGCAGTATTTT. Translation: CASSSGTSGSTDTQYF.